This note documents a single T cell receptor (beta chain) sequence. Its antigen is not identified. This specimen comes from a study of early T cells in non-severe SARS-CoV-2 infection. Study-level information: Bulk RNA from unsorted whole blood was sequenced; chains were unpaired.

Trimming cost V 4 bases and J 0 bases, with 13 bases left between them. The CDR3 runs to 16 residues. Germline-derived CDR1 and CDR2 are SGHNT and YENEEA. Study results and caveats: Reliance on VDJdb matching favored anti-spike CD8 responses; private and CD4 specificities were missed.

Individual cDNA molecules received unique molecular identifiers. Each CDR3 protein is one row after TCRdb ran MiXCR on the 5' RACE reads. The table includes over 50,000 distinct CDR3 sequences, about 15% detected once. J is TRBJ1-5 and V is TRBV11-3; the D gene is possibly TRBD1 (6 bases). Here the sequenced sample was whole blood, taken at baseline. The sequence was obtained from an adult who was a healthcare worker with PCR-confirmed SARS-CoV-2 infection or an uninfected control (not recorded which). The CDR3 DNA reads TGTGCCAGCAGCTCAAATGGACAGAATAGCAATCAGCCCCAGCATTTT. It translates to CASSSNGQNSNQPQHF.